The clone carrying this TCR beta chain was seen many times. Its antigen is unknown. Blood was sampled at initial diagnosis of hyperthyroidism, prior to onset of any ophthalmopathy symptoms. The source of the sample is a study of T cells in Graves' hyperthyroidism and ophthalmopathy. The study's findings and limits: Most clonotypes that expanded in the thyroid above 0.001 also showed up in blood. Ophthalmopathy got predicted by the model a median approximately 6 months before its onset. Ophthalmopathy and stable hyperthyroidism were separated by a 13 V-J model.

With 5 bases removed from V and 0 bases from J, the gap between germline ends came to 8 bases. The CDR3 covers 14 residues. Germline values: CDR1 SGHTA, CDR2 FQGNSA. RNA transcripts gave rise to amplified TCR beta CDR3 regions. First-round RT-PCR with HTBI primers amplified the TCR CDR3 region. One entry per CDR3 protein results from TCRdb running MiXCR on the multiplex PCR reads. The sample lists approximately 600,000 distinct CDR3 sequences, around 14% occurring once. Material: blood. The J gene is TRBJ2-1, the V gene TRBV7-2; D call uncertain. This sequence originates from a woman aged 30 to 39 with Graves' hyperthyroidism that later progressed to Graves' ophthalmopathy. CDR3 nucleotides: TGTGCCAGCAGCCTCCTAAGCTCCTACAATGAGCAGTTCTTC. This encodes CASSLLSSYNEQFF.